This TCR beta chain is drawn from a study of technical replicates of blood from a few donors. This CDR3 spans 15 amino acids. Germline values: CDR1 MNHEY, CDR2 SMNVEV (reference sequence). Trimming removed 1 base at V and 2 bases at J, with 9 bases between. Produced via immunoSEQ multiplex PCR; TCRdb's table is partial and in-frame only. The sample consists of over 10,000 clones, around 79% of them appearing once. The chain employs TRBV27 and TRBJ1-5; D gene uncertain. The sample was PBMCs. The sequence was collected from a human donor in good health. The CDR3: CASSLFWQGNQPQHF. The CDR3 DNA sequence: TGTGCCAGCAGTTTATTCTGGCAGGGCAATCAGCCCCAGCATTTT.